One T cell receptor beta chain is described in this entry. The antigen is unknown. Both 60 Vbeta primers and 13 Jbeta primers went into the PCR. Measured with immunoSEQ multiplex PCR; TCRdb has only the in-frame clones, and not every one. Among about 120,000 clones listed, roughly 68% were seen once. This specimen belongs to a study of cytomegalovirus exposure and HLA in healthy donors. Study observations and caveats: Reported results showed that the classifier diagnosed cytomegalovirus status with high specificity and sensitivity. It was in a later analysis that TCR association rates were seen to vary by HLA locus, highest for DRB1 and lowest for HLA-C.

This CDR3 has 16 residues. Per germline, CDR1 MNHNY and CDR2 SVGAGI (reference sequence). Trimming cost V 6 bases and J 1 base, with 15 bases left between them. Sequencing input: PBMCs. The receptor comes from a man younger than 45 in good health and CMV-seropositive. This sequence joins TRBV6-6 and TRBJ2-2, with TRBD2 as a possible D gene (5 bases). The CDR3 coding sequence is TGTGCCAGCAGCCCACATCTGGCGGGGAACACCGGGGAGCTGTTTTTT. Translation gives CASSPHLAGNTGELFF.